What follows are 5 T cell receptor beta chains derived from one specimen sequenced in a study of cytotoxic CD8 clonotypes in ibrutinib-treated CLL. Sequencing was performed with immunoSEQ multiplex PCR; in TCRdb, only in-frame clones are kept and a portion is missing. The sample contains 20,000 to 25,000 clones, roughly 68% of which appear only once. This material consisted of PBMCs, taken after 24 months of ibrutinib treatment. These receptors were obtained from a human donor with chronic lymphocytic leukemia.

The V and J genes are TRBV5-6 and TRBJ1-1, with D maybe TRBD1 (5 bases). The CDR3 runs 14 residues. The V gene lost 3 bases and the J gene lost 3 bases, with 12 bases spanning the gap. The germline CDR1 and CDR2 sequences are SGHDT and YYEEEE. For the CDR3, the DNA is TGTGCCAGCAGCTCACGGGACGCATACACTGAAGCTTTCTTT. The encoded protein is CASSSRDAYTEAFF. Full variable domain (missing parts from reference TRBV5-6 and TRBJ1-1): DAGVTQSPTHLIKTRGQQVTLRCSPKSGHDTVSWYQQALGQGPQFIFQYYEEEERQRGNFPDRFSGHQFPNYSSELNVNALLLGDSALYLCASSSRDAYTEAFFGQGTRLTVV.

The chain links TRBV11-1 to TRBJ2-3; 7 bases align to TRBD2. Losses at the gene ends were 5 bases for V and 2 bases for J; bases not matched to a gene: 10. In germline, CDR1 is SGHAT, CDR2 FQDESV (reference sequence). The CDR3 totals 16 residues. In nucleotides, the CDR3 is TGTGCCAGCAGCCCACCGAGACTAGCCTCCACAGATACGCAGTATTTT. Translated, it gives CASSPPRLASTDTQYF.

This clone was observed a few times. The chain uses TRBV6-1 and TRBJ1-3; no clear D. Per germline, CDR1 MNHNS and CDR2 SASEGT. V was clipped by 4 bases and J by 6 bases, with 10 bases between them. CDR3 size: 13 residues. The CDR3 sequence is CASSAPIENTIYF. CDR3 nucleotide sequence: TGTGCCAGCAGTGCTCCTATAGAAAACACCATATATTTT.

The chain couples TRBV27 to TRBJ1-4; D is unclear. The ends were cut back, 5 bases at V and 8 bases at J, with 18 bases in the middle. The CDR3 runs 15 residues. Germline CDR1 reads MNHEY; CDR2 reads SMNVEV (reference sequence). Written as DNA, the CDR3 is TGTGCCAGCAGTCCCTCCCAACCCTCGGGAGAAAAACTGTTTTTT. It yields the protein CASSPSQPSGEKLFF.

The chain employs TRBV9 and TRBJ2-3; 11 bases line up with TRBD2. V was clipped by 3 bases and J by 4 bases; unmatched bases: 4. The V gene's germline CDR1 is SGDLS and CDR2 YYNGEE. This CDR3 contains 15 residues. For the CDR3, the DNA is TGTGCCAGCAGCGCCTTACTAGCGGGGGCAGATACGCAGTATTTT. This translates into CASSALLAGADTQYF.